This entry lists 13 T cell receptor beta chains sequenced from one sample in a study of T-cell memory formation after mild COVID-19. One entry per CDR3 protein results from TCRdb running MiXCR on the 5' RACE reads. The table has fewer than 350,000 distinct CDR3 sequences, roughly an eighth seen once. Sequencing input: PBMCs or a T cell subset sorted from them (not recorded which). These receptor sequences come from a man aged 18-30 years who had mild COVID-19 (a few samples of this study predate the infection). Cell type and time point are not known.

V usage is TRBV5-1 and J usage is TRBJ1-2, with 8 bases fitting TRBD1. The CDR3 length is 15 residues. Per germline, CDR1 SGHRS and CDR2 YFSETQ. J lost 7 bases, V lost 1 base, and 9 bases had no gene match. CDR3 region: CASSLSPGGQGGYTF. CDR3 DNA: TGCGCCAGCAGCTTGTCCCCAGGGGGCCAGGGTGGCTACACCTTC.

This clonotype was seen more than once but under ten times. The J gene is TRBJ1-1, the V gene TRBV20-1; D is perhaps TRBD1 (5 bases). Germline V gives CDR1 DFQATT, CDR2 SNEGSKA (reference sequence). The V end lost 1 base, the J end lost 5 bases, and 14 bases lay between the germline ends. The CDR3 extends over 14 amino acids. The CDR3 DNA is TGCAGTGCTAGAGCCCGGGACGCCCCGACTGAAGCTTTCTTT. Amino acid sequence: CSARARDAPTEAFF.

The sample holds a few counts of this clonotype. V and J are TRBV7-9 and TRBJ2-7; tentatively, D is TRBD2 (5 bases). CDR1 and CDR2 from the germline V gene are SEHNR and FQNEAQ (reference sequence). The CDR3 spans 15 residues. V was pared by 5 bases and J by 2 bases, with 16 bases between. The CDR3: CASSPPPRGAYEQYF. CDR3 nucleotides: TGTGCCAGCAGCCCCCCCCCCCGGGGTGCCTACGAGCAGTACTTC.

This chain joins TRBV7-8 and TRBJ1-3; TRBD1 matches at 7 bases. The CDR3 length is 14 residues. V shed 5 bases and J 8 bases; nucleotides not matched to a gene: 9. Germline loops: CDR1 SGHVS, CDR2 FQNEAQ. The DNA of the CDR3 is TGTGCCAGCAGCCCACTAGACAGGGACCACACCATATATTTT. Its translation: CASSPLDRDHTIYF. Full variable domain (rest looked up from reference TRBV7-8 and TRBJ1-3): GAGVSQSPRYKVAKRGQDVALRCDPISGHVSLFWYQQALGQGPEFLTYFQNEAQLDKSGLPSDRFFAERPEGSVSTLKIQRTQQEDSAVYLCASSPLDRDHTIYFGEGSWLTVV.

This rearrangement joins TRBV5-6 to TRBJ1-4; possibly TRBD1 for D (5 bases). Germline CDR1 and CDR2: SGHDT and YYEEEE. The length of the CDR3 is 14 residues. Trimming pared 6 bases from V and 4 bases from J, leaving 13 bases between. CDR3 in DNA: TGTGCCAGCACCTCCGGGACTGGTAATGAAAAACTGTTTTTT. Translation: CASTSGTGNEKLFF. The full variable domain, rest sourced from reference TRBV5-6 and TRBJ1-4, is DAGVTQSPTHLIKTRGQQVTLRCSPKSGHDTVSWYQQALGQGPQFIFQYYEEEERQRGNFPDRFSGHQFPNYSSELNVNALLLGDSALYLCASTSGTGNEKLFFGSGTQLSVL.

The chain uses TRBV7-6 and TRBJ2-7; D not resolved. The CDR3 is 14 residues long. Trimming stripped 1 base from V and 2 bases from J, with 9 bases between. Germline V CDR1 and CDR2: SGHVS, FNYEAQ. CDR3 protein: CASSLGDGTYEQYF. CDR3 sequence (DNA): TGTGCCAGCAGCTTAGGAGACGGTACCTACGAGCAGTACTTC.

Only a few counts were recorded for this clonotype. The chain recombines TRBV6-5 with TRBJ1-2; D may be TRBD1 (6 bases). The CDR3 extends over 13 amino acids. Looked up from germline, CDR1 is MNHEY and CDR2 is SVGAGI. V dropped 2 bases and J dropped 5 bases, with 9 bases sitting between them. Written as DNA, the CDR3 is TGTGCCAGCAGTTACAGGACAGAATATGGCTACACCTTC. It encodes CASSYRTEYGYTF.

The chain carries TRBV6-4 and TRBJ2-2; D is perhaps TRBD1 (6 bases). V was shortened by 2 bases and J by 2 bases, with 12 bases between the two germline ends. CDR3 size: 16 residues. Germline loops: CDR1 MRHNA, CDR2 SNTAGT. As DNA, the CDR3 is TGTGCCAGCAGTGACCTTGGGGGCTCCAACACCGGGGAGCTGTTTTTT. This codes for CASSDLGGSNTGELFF.

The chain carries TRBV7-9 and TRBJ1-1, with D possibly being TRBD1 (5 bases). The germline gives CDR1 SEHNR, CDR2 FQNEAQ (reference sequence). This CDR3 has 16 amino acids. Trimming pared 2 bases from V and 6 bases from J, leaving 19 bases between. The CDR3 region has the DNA TGTGCCAGCAGCTTAACCCTAACCGGGGGTATGGCTGAAGCTTTCTTT. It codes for CASSLTLTGGMAEAFF.

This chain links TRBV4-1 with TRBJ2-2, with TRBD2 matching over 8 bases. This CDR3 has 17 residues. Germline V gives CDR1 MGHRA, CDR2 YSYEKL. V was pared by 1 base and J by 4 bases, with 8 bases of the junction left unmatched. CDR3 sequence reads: CASSQVILAGPTGELFF. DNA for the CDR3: TGCGCCAGCAGCCAAGTGATCTTAGCGGGGCCCACCGGGGAGCTGTTTTTT.

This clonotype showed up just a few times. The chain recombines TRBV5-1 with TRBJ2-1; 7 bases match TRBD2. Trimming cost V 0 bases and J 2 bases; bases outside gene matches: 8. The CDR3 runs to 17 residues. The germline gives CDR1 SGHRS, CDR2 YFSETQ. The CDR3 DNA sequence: TGCGCCAGCAGCTTGGTAGCTGTGGGAGGGACCTACAATGAGCAGTTCTTC. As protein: CASSLVAVGGTYNEQFF.

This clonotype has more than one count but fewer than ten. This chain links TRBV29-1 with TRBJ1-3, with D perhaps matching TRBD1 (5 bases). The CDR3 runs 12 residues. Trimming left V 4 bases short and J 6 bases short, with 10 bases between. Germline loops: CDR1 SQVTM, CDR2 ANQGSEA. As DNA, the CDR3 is TGCAGCGTTGCCCCCGGGACAAACACCATATATTTT. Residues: CSVAPGTNTIYF.

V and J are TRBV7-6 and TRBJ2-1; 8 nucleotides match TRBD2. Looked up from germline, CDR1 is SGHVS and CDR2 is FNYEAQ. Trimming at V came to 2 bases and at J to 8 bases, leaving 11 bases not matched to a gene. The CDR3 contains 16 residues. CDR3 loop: CASSLSGTRMSDEQFF. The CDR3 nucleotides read TGTGCCAGCAGCTTATCCGGGACTAGGATGAGCGATGAGCAGTTCTTC.